This paragraph reports one T cell receptor beta chain. Researchers made TCR beta libraries by using iRepertoire HTBI primers and running Arm-PCR on CDR3 regions. Each CDR3 protein is one row after TCRdb ran MiXCR on the multiplex PCR reads. Of 350,000 to 500,000 distinct CDR3 sequences in the sample, about 14% were seen once. Time point meaning: newly diagnosed GD, antithyroid drugs for less than 3 months. TCR sequences were obtained from RNA taken from PBMCs. Germline-derived CDR1 and CDR2 are LNHDA and SQIVND (reference sequence). The length of the CDR3 is 15 residues. V lost 6 bases, J lost 0 bases, and 12 bases lay in between. The data derive from a study of regulatory T cells in long-lasting Graves disease. This same sample was also part of a study on T cells in Graves' hyperthyroidism and ophthalmopathy.

The specimen comprised peripheral blood mononuclear cells (PBMCs), sampled at new diagnosis, from a patient treated with antithyroid drugs. The clonotype was recovered from a woman between 45 and 65 years old with Graves disease. The chain combines TRBV19 with TRBJ1-3; no clear D gene. CDR3 nucleotides: TGTGCCAGTAGGAGACCGGCTAACTCTGGAAACACCATATATTTT. Protein: CASRRPANSGNTIYF.